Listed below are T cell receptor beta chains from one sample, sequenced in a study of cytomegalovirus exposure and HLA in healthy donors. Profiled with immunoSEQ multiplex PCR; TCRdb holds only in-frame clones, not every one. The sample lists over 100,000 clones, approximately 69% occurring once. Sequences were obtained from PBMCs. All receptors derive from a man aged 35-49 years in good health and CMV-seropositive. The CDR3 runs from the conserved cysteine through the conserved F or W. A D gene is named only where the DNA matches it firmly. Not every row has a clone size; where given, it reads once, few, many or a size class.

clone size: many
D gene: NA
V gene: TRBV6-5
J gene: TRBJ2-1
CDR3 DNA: TGTGCCAGCAGAACCGGACAGTTACACAATGAGCAGTTCTTC
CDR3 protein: CASRTGQLHNEQFF

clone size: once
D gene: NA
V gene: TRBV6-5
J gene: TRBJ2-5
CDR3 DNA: TGTGCCAGCAGCTCATCTCCCTACGCGGAGACCCAGTACTTC
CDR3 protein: CASSSSPYAETQYF

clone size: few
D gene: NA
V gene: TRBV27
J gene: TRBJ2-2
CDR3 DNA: TGTGCCAGCAGTTTCGCAGGGCCCAACGCGTACCGCCCCGGGGAGCTGTTTTTT
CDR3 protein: CASSFAGPNAYRPGELFF

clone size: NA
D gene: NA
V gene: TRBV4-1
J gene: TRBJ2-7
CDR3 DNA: TGCGCCAGCAGCCAATCTCAGGGTATAGTCGAGCAGTACTTC
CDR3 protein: CASSQSQGIVEQYF

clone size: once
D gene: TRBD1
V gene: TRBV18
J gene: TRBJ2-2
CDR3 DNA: TGTGCCAGCTCAGCCCGGGACAGGGGGCTCACCGGGGAGCTGTTTTTT
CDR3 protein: CASSARDRGLTGELFF

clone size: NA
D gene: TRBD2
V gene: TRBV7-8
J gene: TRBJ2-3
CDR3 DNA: TGTGCCAGCAGCACCTTGGGAGGGGTCTACACAGATACGCAGTATTTT
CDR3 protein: CASSTLGGVYTDTQYF

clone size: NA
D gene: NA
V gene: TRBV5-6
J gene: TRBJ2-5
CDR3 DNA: TGTGCCAGCAGCTTGGGGGGGGCCCAGTACTTC
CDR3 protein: CASSLGGAQYF

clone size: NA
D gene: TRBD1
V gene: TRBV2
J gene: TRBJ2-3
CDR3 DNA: TGTGCCAGCAGTGAAGGGACAGGCGGTGGGCAGTATTTT
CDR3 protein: CASSEGTGGGQYF

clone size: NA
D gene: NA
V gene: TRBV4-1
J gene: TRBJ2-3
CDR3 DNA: TGCGCCAGCAGCCCGCAGGGGTCTAGCACAGATACGCAGTATTTT
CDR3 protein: CASSPQGSSTDTQYF

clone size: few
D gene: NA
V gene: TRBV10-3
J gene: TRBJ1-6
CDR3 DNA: TGTGCCATCAGGGGGGACACCCAGAATAATTCACCCCTCCACTTT
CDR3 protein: CAIRGDTQNNSPLHF

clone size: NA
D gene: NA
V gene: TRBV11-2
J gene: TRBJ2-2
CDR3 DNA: TGTGCCAGCAGCCAGGGGCAACAGAACACCGGGGAGCTGTTTTTT
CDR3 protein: CASSQGQQNTGELFF

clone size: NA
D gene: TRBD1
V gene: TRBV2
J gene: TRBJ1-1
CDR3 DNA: TGTGCCAGCAGCGTGAGCAGGTATTTCCGGACAGGGAACACTGAAGCTTTCTTT
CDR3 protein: CASSVSRYFRTGNTEAFF

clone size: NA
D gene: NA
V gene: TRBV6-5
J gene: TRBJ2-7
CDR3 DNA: TGTGCCAGCAGTTACGCGGTCGGCAGTCTCTACGAGCAGTACTTC
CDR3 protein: CASSYAVGSLYEQYF

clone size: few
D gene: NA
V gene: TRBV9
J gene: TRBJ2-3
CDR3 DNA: TGTGCCAGCAGCGCCTCCGGTACGCAGTATTTT
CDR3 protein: CASSASGTQYF

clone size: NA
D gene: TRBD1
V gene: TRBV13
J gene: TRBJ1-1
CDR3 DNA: TGTGCCAGCAGCACGGACAGGGGGCGCACTGAAGCTTTCTTT
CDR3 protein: CASSTDRGRTEAFF

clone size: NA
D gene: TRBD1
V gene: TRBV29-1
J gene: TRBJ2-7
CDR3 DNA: TGCAGCGTTGGGGACAGGGGGACCTACGAGCAGTACTTC
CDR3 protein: CSVGDRGTYEQYF

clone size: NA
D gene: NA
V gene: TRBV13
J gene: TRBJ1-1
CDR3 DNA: TGTGCCAGCAGCTTAGAGAGGGCCACTGAAGCTTTCTTT
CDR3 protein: CASSLERATEAFF

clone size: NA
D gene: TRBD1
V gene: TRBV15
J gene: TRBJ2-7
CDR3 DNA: TGTGCCACCAGCAGAGGTCGTTTAGGGACAGGGATTAAAGAGCAGTACTTC
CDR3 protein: CATSRGRLGTGIKEQYF

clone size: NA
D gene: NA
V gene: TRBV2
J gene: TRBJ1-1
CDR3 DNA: TGTGCCAGCAGTGAAACTGTGCCCTGTGGAGCTTTCTTT
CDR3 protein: CASSETVPCGAFF

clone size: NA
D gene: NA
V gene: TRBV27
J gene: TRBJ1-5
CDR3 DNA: TGTGCCAGCAGTTTATCGCCACAGGGAATGCAGCCCCAGCATTTT
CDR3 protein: CASSLSPQGMQPQHF

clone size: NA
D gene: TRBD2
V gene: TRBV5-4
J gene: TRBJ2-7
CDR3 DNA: TGTGCCAGCAGCCCAACTAGCGGGAGGTTATACTTC
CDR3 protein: CASSPTSGRLYF

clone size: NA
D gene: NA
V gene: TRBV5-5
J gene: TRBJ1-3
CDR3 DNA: TGTGCCAGCAGCTTGTTCCCGGGGGACGCTGGAAACACCATATATTTT
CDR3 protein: CASSLFPGDAGNTIYF

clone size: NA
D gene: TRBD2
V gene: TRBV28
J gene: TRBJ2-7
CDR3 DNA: TGTGCCAGCAGTTTATGGGTAGCGGGAGGGCAGTCCTACGAGCAGTACTTC
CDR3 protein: CASSLWVAGGQSYEQYF

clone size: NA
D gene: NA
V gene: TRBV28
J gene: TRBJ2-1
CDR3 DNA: TGTGCCAGCAGTTTACCCTATAATGAGCAGTTCTTC
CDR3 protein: CASSLPYNEQFF

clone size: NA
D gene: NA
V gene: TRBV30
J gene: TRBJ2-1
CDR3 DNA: TGTGCCTGGAGTCGAACAGGCTTAAGGGGGTTCTTC
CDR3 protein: CAWSRTGLRGFF

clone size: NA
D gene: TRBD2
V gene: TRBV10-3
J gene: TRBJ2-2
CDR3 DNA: TGTGCCATCCTTCGGACTAGCGGGGGATTCACCGGGGAGCTGTTTTTT
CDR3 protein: CAILRTSGGFTGELFF

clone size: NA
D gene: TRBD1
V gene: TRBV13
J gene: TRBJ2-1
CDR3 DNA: TGTGCCAGCAGCTTAGTAGTGGCCCCCCCAGACAGGGGGCTATTGTCCTACAATGAGCAGTTCTTC
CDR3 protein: CASSLVVAPPDRGLLSYNEQFF

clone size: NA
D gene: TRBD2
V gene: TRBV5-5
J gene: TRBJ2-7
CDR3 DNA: TGTGCCAGCAGCCCGAGCGGGAGGGACGACTACGAGCAGTACTTC
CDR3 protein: CASSPSGRDDYEQYF

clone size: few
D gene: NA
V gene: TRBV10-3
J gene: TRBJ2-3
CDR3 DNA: TGTGCCATCAGCCAGGGGACCACACACACAGATACGCAGTATTTT
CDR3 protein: CAISQGTTHTDTQYF

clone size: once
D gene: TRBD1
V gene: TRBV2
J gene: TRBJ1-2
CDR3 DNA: TGTGCCAGCAGTCGACAGGGTAAAGCTGGCTACACCTTC
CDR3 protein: CASSRQGKAGYTF

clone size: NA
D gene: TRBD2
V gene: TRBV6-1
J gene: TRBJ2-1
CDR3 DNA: TGTGCCAGCAGTGAAGGGATAGCGGGAGCGCGTGAGCAGTTCTTC
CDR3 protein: CASSEGIAGAREQFF

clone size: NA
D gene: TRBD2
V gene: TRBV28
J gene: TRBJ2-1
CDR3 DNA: TGTGCCAGCAGTCCCGGGGGGGAGCAGTTCTTC
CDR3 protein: CASSPGGEQFF

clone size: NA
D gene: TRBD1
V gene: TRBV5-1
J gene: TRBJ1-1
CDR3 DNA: TGCGCCAGCAGCTTGGATTGGGACAGCACTGAAGCTTTCTTT
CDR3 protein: CASSLDWDSTEAFF

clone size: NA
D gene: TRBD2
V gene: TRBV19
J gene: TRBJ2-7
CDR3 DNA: TGTGCCAGTAGTACAGGGCGGCTAGCGGGTCACTCCTACGAGCAGTACTTC
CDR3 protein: CASSTGRLAGHSYEQYF

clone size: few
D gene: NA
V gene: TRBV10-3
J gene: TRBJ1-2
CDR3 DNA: TGTGCCACCCGCGAAAGACCGGAGTATGGCTACACCTTC
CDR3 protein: CATRERPEYGYTF

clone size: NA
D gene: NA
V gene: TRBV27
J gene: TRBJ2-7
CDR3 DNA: TGTGCCAGCAGTTTAAACGGGGAGGAGTACTTC
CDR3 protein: CASSLNGEEYF